This T cell receptor (beta chain) was captured in a study of cytomegalovirus exposure and HLA in healthy donors. CDR1 and CDR2 (germline): SGHDT, YYEEEE. Between the trimmed V and J ends, which lost 0 bases and 6 bases, there was a span of 10 bases. The CDR3 contains 14 residues. With 60 Vbeta and 13 Jbeta primers, the PCR was carried out. Repertoires were generated with immunoSEQ multiplex PCR, while TCRdb's copy carries only in-frame clones and drops some. The sample includes tens of thousands of clones, 70% to 85% of them seen just once. All the people who gave samples were healthy bone marrow donors. Study-wide findings and caveats: A missense variant in DCLRE1C was later tied to TCR beta V- and J-gene trimming.

This clone has only one observation. Antigen specificity is unknown. The clonotype was recovered from a young woman in good health and CMV-seropositive. V and J are TRBV5-6 and TRBJ2-1; a possible D gene is TRBD1 (5 bases). The sample consisted of PBMCs. The DNA for the CDR3 is TGTGCCAGCAGCTTGGAAAGGGGCATCAATGAGCAGTTCTTC. Protein sequence: CASSLERGINEQFF.